These 8 T cell receptor beta chains came from one sample sequenced in a study of T cell clonotyping in hematopoietic cell transplantation. Time point described: recipient sample about 28 days before transplant, after cytoreduction. TCRdb's copy holds only in-frame clones and misses some; the assay was immunoSEQ multiplex PCR. The sample consists of about 45,000 clones, roughly four fifths of them appearing once. This material consisted of peripheral blood mononuclear cells, taken before stem cell transplant. All receptors derive from a man in his sixties with myelodysplastic syndrome. Some clones in this sample may be carry-over from other donors' samples.

In its sample, this clone was seen once. This chain joins TRBV6-1 and TRBJ2-7; D gene unclear. Per germline, CDR1 MNHNS and CDR2 SASEGT. V was pared by 10 bases and J by 2 bases, with 12 bases between. This CDR3 has 12 residues. In DNA form, the CDR3 reads TGTGCCACTGGACCGGGCACCTACGAGCAGTACTTC. Protein product: CATGPGTYEQYF.

The chain has TRBV10-3 and TRBJ2-1, with D possibly matching TRBD2 (5 bases). Germline lookup yields CDR1 ENHRY and CDR2 SYGVKD. This CDR3 is 13 amino acids long. V dropped 6 bases and J dropped 5 bases, with 11 bases sitting between them. CDR3 nucleotide sequence: TGTGCCATCAGGACGACTACCGACAATGAGCAGTTCTTC. Translating it yields CAIRTTTDNEQFF.

V is TRBV11-3 and J is TRBJ1-2; the D is unclear. Trimming took off 4 bases at V and 4 bases at J, with 7 bases between the two ends. The CDR3 runs to 12 residues. CDR1 is SGHNT and CDR2 is YENEEA in the germline V gene. The CDR3 bases are TGTGCCAGCAGCTCCGGGAGCTATGGCTACACCTTC. It specifies CASSSGSYGYTF. The entire variable domain, with the rest obtained from reference TRBV11-3 and TRBJ1-2, is as follows: EAGVVQSPRYKIIEKKQPVAFWCNPISGHNTLYWYLQNLGQGPELLIRYENEEAVDDSQLPKDRFSAERLKGVDSTLKIQPAELGDSAVYLCASSSGSYGYTFGSGTRLTVV.

The chain has TRBV19 and TRBJ1-1; D gene ambiguous. The CDR3 is 13 amino acids. V lost 1 base to trimming and J lost 1 base, with 4 bases between them. Germline V gene lookup returns CDR1 LNHDA and CDR2 SQIVND (reference sequence). The DNA of the CDR3 is TGTGCCAGTAGTATAGTCCCGAACACTGAAGCTTTCTTT. It yields the protein CASSIVPNTEAFF.

This clone was detected only a few times. The rearrangement joins TRBV7-8 to TRBJ1-2, with TRBD1 matching 9 bases. V shed 5 bases, J shed 8 bases, and the junction held 9 bases outside the gene matches. CDR1 SGHVS and CDR2 FQNEAQ come from the germline V gene. There are 14 residues in the CDR3. As DNA, the CDR3 is TGTGCCAGCAGCCAAAACCGGGACAGGGACGGCTACACCTTC. Translated: CASSQNRDRDGYTF.

Concerning this clone itself: The junction does not match germline at one end; this may be a read error. The rearrangement uses TRBV10-3 and TRBJ1-2; maybe TRBD1 (5 bases). Germline V lookup: CDR1 ENHRY, CDR2 SYGVKD. The CDR3 length is 11 residues. The CDR3 loop reads CAISPGLTIHF. The CDR3 DNA follows: TGTGCCATCAGTCCGGGACTGACTATCCACTTC.

This chain joins TRBV9 and TRBJ2-3; 12 bases agree with TRBD2. Trimming at V came to 0 bases and at J to 4 bases, leaving 6 bases not matched to a gene. The CDR3 covers 17 residues. Germline CDR1 reads SGDLS; CDR2 reads YYNGEE. CDR3 residues: CASSVGSSGGDADTQYF. In nucleotides, the CDR3 is TGTGCCAGCAGCGTAGGGTCTAGCGGGGGGGACGCAGATACGCAGTATTTT.

V is TRBV11-2 and J is TRBJ2-5; 16 bases fit TRBD2. Germline assignment: CDR1 SGHAT and CDR2 FQNNGV. The CDR3 consists of 15 residues. V shed 1 base, J shed 10 bases, and the junction held 3 bases outside the gene matches. CDR3 residues: CASSLVGTSGGVQYF. The CDR3 coding sequence is TGTGCCAGCAGCTTAGTCGGGACTAGCGGGGGGGTCCAGTACTTC.